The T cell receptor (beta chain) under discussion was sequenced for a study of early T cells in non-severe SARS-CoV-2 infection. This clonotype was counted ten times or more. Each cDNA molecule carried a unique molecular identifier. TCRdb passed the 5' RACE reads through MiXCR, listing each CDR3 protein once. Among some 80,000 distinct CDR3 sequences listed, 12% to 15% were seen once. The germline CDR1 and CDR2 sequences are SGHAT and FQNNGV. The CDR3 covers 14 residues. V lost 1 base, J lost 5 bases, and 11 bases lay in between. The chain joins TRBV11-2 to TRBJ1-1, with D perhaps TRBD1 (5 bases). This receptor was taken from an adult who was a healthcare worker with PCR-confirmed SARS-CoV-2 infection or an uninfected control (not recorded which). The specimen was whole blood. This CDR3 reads CASSLAPRGTEAFF. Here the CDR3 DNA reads TGTGCCAGCAGCTTAGCCCCTCGGGGGACTGAAGCTTTCTTT.